This T cell receptor (beta chain) derives from a study of OX40 agonist ivuxolimab in advanced cancers. About the research overall: Partial responses were seen in three patients, one with hepatocellular carcinoma and two with cutaneous melanoma.

Here immunoSEQ multiplex PCR was the method, and the copy in TCRdb shows in-frame clones only, minus some. The sample has about 93,000 clones; roughly nine tenths are singletons. Looked up from germline, CDR1 is MNHEY and CDR2 is SMNVEV (reference sequence). V dropped 2 bases and J dropped 4 bases, with 14 bases sitting between them. The CDR3 is made up of 16 amino acids. Remarks on this clone: Its antigen is as yet unknown.

Findings of the study overall: Among the lowest peripheral clonal expansion occurred in 0.1-3.0 mg/kg partial responders. Average numbers of expanded clones were greater in CD8+ T cells than in CD4+.

The V gene is TRBV27, the J gene TRBJ1-4; D is perhaps TRBD1 (6 bases). Sequenced material: CD4+ or CD8+ T cells sorted from blood, taken in a trial of the OX40 agonist ivuxolimab. The source is an adult with an advanced solid tumor such as melanoma, head and neck, liver or kidney cancer. The CDR3 bases are TGTGCCAGCAGTTTAGGGGGCCCAGGTGGTAATGAAAAACTGTTTTTT. It is translated as CASSLGGPGGNEKLFF.